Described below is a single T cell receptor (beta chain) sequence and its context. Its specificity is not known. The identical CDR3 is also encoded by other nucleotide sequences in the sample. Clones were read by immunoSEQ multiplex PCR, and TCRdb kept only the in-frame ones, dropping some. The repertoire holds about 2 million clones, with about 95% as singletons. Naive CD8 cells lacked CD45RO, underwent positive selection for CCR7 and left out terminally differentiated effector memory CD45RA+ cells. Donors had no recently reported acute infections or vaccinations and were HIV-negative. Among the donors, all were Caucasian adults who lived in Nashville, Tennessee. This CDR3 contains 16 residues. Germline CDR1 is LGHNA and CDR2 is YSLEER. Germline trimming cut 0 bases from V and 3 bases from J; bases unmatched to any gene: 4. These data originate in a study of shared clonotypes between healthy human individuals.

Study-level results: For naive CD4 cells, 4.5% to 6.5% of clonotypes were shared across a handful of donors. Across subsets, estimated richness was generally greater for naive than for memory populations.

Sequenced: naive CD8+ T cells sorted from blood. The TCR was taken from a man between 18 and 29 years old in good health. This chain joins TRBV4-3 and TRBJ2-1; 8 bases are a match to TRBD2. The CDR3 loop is CASSQDRTSGYNEQFF. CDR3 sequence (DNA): TGCGCCAGCAGCCAAGATCGTACTAGCGGCTACAATGAGCAGTTCTTC.